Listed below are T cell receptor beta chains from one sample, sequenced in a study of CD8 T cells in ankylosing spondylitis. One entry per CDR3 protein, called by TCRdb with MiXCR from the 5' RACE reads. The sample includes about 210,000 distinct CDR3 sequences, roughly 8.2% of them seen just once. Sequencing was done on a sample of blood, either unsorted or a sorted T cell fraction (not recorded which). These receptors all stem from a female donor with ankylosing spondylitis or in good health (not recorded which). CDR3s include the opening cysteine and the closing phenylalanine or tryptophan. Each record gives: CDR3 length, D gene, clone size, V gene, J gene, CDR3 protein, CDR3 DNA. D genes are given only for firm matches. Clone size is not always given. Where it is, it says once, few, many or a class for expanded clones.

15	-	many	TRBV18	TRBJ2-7	CASFEGGALNHEQYF	TGTGCCAGCTTCGAGGGGGGGGCGCTTAACCACGAGCAGTACTTC
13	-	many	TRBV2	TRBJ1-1	CASSDNSNTEAFF	TGTGCCAGCAGTGATAATTCGAACACTGAAGCTTTCTTT
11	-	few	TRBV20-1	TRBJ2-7	CSASSSYEQYF	TGCAGTGCTAGTTCATCCTACGAGCAGTACTTC
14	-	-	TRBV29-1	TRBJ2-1	CSVGGRVRSGEQFF	TGCAGCGTTGGGGGCAGGGTAAGGTCGGGTGAGCAGTTCTTC
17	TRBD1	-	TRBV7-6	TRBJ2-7	CASSLVSGQGDQYEQYF	TGTGCCAGCAGCTTAGTAAGCGGACAGGGGGATCAGTACGAGCAGTACTTC
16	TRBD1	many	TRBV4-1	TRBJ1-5	CASSQDPGTVVRPQHF	TGCGCCAGCAGCCAAGATCCTGGGACAGTGGTACGGCCCCAGCATTTT
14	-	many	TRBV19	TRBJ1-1	CASSEHLTGSEAFF	TGTGCCAGTAGTGAACATCTTACGGGTTCTGAAGCTTTCTTT
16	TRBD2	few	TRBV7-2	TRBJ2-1	CASSPLEASGRNEQFF	TGTGCCAGCAGCCCCCTTGAGGCTAGCGGGAGGAATGAGCAGTTCTTC
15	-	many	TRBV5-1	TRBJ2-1	CASSFGGSTYNEQFF	TGCGCCAGCAGCTTCGGCGGGTCTACCTACAATGAGCAGTTCTTC
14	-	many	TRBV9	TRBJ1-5	CASSLSGGNQPQHF	TGTGCCAGCAGCTTAAGTGGAGGGAATCAGCCCCAGCATTTT
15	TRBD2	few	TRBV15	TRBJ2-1	CATSRDLAGANEQFF	TGTGCCACCAGCAGAGATCTAGCGGGGGCCAATGAGCAGTTCTTC
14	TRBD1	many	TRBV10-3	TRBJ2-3	CAIGLQGSEDTQYF	TGTGCCATCGGTTTACAGGGGTCAGAAGATACGCAGTATTTT
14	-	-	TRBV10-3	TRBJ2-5	CATAGAAAQETQYF	TGTGCCACCGCAGGAGCGGCAGCCCAAGAGACCCAGTACTTC
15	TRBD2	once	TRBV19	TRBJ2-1	CASTPLAGTYNEQFF	TGTGCCAGTACCCCTCTAGCGGGAACCTACAATGAGCAGTTCTTC
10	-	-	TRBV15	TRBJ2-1	CELLGNEQFF	TGTGAACTCTTGGGGAATGAGCAGTTCTTC
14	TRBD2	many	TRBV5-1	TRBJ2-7	CASSRESGRSEQYF	TGCGCCAGCAGCCGCGAGAGCGGGAGGAGCGAGCAGTACTTC
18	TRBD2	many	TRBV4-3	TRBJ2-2	CASSQIGTSGSRTGELFF	TGCGCCAGCAGCCAAATTGGGACTAGCGGGAGTCGTACCGGGGAGCTGTTTTTT
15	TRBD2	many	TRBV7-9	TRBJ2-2	CASSPSGSGTGELFF	TGTGCCAGCAGCCCGAGCGGGAGCGGAACCGGGGAGCTGTTTTTT
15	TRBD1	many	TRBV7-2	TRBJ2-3	CASSLTGFRTDTQYF	TGTGCCAGCAGCTTGACAGGGTTCCGCACAGATACGCAGTATTTT
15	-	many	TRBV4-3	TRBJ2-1	CASSQDSVGDNEQFF	TGCGCCAGCAGCCAAGATTCAGTGGGGGACAATGAGCAGTTCTTC
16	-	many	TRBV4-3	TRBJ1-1	CASSQDYRGLGTEAFF	TGCGCCAGCAGCCAAGATTACCGGGGCCTGGGCACTGAAGCTTTCTTT
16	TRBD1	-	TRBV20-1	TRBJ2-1	CCARGGVRSSYNEQFF	TGCTGTGCTAGAGGGGGCGTTAGGTCCTCCTACAATGAGCAGTTCTTC
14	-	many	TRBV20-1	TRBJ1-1	CSARNQGWYTEAFF	TGCAGTGCTAGAAACCAGGGGTGGTACACTGAAGCTTTCTTT
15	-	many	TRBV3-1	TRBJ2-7	CASSQRGTLSYEQYF	TGTGCCAGCAGCCAGAGGGGGACACTCTCCTACGAGCAGTACTTC
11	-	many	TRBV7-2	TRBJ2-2	CASTITGELFF	TGTGCCAGCACCATCACCGGGGAGCTGTTTTTT
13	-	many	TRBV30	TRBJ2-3	CAWSVGASDTQYF	TGTGCCTGGAGTGTAGGTGCTTCAGATACGCAGTATTTT
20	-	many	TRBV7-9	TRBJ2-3	CASSLRIVGAARTRTDTQYF	TGTGCCAGCAGCTTAAGGATCGTAGGGGCCGCGAGAACCCGCACAGATACGCAGTATTTT
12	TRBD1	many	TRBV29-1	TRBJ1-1	CSGGQGDTEAFF	TGCAGCGGGGGACAGGGGGACACTGAAGCTTTCTTT
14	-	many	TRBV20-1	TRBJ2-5	CSANWGRGTETQYF	TGCAGTGCTAACTGGGGGAGGGGGACAGAGACCCAGTACTTC
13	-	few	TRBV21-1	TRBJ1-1	CARPDRGGTEAFF	TGTGCCAGACCTGACAGGGGCGGAACTGAAGCTTTCTTT
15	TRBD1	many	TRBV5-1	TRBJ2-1	CASSLTGGYTHEQFF	TGCGCCAGCAGCTTGACAGGGGGTTATACCCATGAGCAGTTCTTC
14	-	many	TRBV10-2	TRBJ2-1	CASSAPDQYNEQFF	TGCGCCAGCAGTGCTCCAGACCAATACAATGAGCAGTTCTTC
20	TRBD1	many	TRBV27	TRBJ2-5	CASSLSIGDLYRGVEETQYF	TGTGCCAGCAGTTTATCCATCGGTGATTTGTACAGGGGGGTGGAAGAGACCCAGTACTTC
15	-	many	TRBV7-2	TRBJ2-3	CASSLDSGPTDTQYF	TGTGCCAGCAGCTTAGACTCGGGTCCCACAGATACGCAGTATTTT
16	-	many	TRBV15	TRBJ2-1	CATSRAGGGSYNEQFF	TGTGCCACCAGCAGAGCTGGCGGAGGCTCCTACAATGAGCAGTTCTTC
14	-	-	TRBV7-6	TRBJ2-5	CASSSTGPPETQYF	TGTGCCAGCAGCTCTACAGGGCCTCCCGAGACCCAGTACTTC
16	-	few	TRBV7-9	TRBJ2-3	CASSLELRRPTDTQYF	TGTGCCAGCAGCTTAGAACTCCGCCGACCCACAGATACGCAGTATTTT
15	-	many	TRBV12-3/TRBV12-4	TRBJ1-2	CASSSTSQGRYGYTF	TGTGCCAGCAGTTCCACGTCACAGGGAAGATATGGCTACACCTTC
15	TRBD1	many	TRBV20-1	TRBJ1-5	CSASGADRVNQPQHF	TGCAGTGCTAGTGGGGCCGACAGGGTCAATCAGCCCCAGCATTTT
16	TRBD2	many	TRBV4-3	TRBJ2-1	CASSQVTSGSWDEQFF	TGCGCCAGCAGCCAAGTCACCAGCGGGAGCTGGGATGAGCAGTTCTTC
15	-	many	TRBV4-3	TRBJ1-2	CASSHLRGRRDGYTF	TGCGCCAGCAGCCACCTCCGGGGGCGACGGGATGGCTACACCTTC
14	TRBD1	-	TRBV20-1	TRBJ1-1	CSAFTGGYSTEAFF	TGCAGTGCTTTTACAGGGGGGTACAGCACTGAAGCTTTCTTT
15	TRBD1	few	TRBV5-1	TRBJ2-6	CASSGDRAGANVLTF	TGCGCCAGCAGCGGCGACAGGGCTGGGGCCAACGTCCTGACTTTC
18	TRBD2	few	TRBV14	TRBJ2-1	CASSQDAGGGLPVDEQFF	TGTGCCAGCAGCCAAGATGCCGGCGGGGGACTCCCTGTGGATGAGCAGTTCTTC
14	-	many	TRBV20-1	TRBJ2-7	CSASGREKTYEQYF	TGCAGTGCTAGTGGTAGGGAAAAAACCTACGAGCAGTACTTC
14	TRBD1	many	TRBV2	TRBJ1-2	CASSVPGQGYGYTF	TGTGCCAGCAGTGTACCGGGACAGGGCTATGGCTACACCTTC
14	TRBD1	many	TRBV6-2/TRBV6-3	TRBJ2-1	CASRTGGSYNEQFF	TGTGCCAGCAGGACAGGGGGTAGCTACAATGAGCAGTTCTTC
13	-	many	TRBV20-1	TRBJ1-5	CSALGGSNQPQHF	TGCAGTGCTCTGGGTGGAAGCAATCAGCCCCAGCATTTT
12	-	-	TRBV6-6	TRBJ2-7	CASRQGNAEQYF	TGTGCCAGCAGACAGGGTAACGCCGAGCAGTACTTC
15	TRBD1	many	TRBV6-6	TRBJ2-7	CASTMTGTGVYEQYF	TGTGCCAGCACTATGACCGGGACAGGGGTATACGAGCAGTACTTC
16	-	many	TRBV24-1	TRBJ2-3	CATSDFKGVPPDTQYF	TGTGCCACCAGTGATTTCAAGGGGGTCCCCCCAGATACGCAGTATTTT
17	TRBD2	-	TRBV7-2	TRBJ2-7	CASSLGPGTSFIYEQYF	TGTGCCAGCAGCCTCGGACCCGGGACTAGCTTCATCTACGAGCAGTACTTC
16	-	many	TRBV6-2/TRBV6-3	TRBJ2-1	CASSYSGREFHNEQFF	TGTGCCAGCAGTTACTCGGGTCGGGAGTTCCACAATGAGCAGTTCTTC
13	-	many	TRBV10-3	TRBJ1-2	CAAQGIPGYGYTF	TGTGCCGCACAGGGTATCCCGGGTTATGGCTACACCTTC
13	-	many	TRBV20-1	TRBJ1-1	CSARRRAQEEAFF	TGCAGTGCTAGACGTCGCGCACAGGAAGAAGCTTTCTTT
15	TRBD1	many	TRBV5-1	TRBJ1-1	CASSPLSTGETEAFF	TGCGCCAGCAGCCCCTTGTCAACAGGGGAAACTGAAGCTTTCTTT
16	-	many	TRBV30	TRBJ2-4	CAWARQTVGAINIQYF	TGTGCCTGGGCGAGACAGACAGTGGGAGCTATAAACATTCAGTACTTC
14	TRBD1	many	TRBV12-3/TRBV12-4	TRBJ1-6	CASSHTGGNSPLHF	TGTGCCAGCAGCCACACAGGGGGCAATTCACCCCTCCACTTT
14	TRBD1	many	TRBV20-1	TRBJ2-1	CSGHDRVSYGEQFF	TGCAGTGGTCACGACAGGGTGTCTTACGGTGAGCAGTTCTTC
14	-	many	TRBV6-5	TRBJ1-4	CASSPTYRNEKLFF	TGTGCCAGCAGTCCTACCTACCGGAATGAAAAACTGTTTTTT